This TCR beta chain is from a study of blood T cell repertoires in COVID-19. Study information: In each case, the material was cDNA or gDNA derived from T cells, B-cell-depleted T cells, or PBMCs.

As handled by the study authors: It was from reference gene primer amplification that nucleated cell counts were estimated. Assay: immunoSEQ multiplex PCR; the TCRdb copy retains only in-frame clones and omits some. V, J and clone size are taken as reported in that table, and D and trimming were inferred from the DNA itself. This sample yields more than 300,000 clones, of which roughly 90% are seen a single time; roughly 18% belongs to the top ten. This CDR3 comprises 14 residues. CDR1 is MDHEN, CDR2 SYDVKM, per germline. Trimming shortened V by 7 bases and J by 0 bases, and 10 bases separated the two germline ends. Study members were between about 18 and 95 years old and lived in 20 to 25 US regions. Recovery among Cohort 3 donors was established by two negative PCRs, clearance, or symptom resolution.

This TCR was sampled from a woman aged 25 to 39 who had recovered from COVID-19. The sequenced sample was PBMCs or T cells enriched from blood (not recorded which). The chain employs TRBV28 and TRBJ1-3; D uncertain. The CDR3 DNA is TGTGCCAGCATTCCGAGCAACTCTGGAAACACCATATATTTT. This encodes CASIPSNSGNTIYF.